This TCR beta chain originates from a study of blood T cell repertoires in COVID-19. About the research overall: The samples span acute and convalescent COVID-19 from the United States, Italy and Spain. Sources were T cells, B-cell-depleted T cells, or PBMCs; the material itself was cDNA or gDNA.

Patients of the Seattle cohort, enrolled during active infection, were followed longitudinally. CDR3 size: 13 residues. V was clipped by 4 bases and J by 6 bases; unmatched bases: 1. The germline gives CDR1 SNHLY, CDR2 FYNNEI. In the original analysis: Reference gene primer amplification yielded estimated nucleated cell counts. Only in-frame clones appear in the TCRdb table, and some are missing; sequencing was by immunoSEQ multiplex PCR. D and trimming were read from the DNA, whereas the V and J calls and clone size are those reported in that table. The profile shows some 200,000 clones, around 80% of them singletons.

This sequence joins TRBV2 and TRBJ2-2; 8 bases line up with TRBD1. The sequenced material came from peripheral blood. The source is a woman in her 70s with COVID-19, enrolled during active disease. The CDR3 coding sequence is TGTGCCAGCAGTGTACAGGGGGCCGGGGAGCTGTTTTTT. Translated, it gives CASSVQGAGELFF. The whole variable domain, filled in from reference TRBV2 and TRBJ2-2, reads EPEVTQTPSHQVTQMGQEVILRCVPISNHLYFYWYRQILGQKVEFLVSFYNNEISEKSEIFDDQFSVERPDGSNFTLKIRSTKLEDSAMYFCASSVQGAGELFFGEGSRLTVL.